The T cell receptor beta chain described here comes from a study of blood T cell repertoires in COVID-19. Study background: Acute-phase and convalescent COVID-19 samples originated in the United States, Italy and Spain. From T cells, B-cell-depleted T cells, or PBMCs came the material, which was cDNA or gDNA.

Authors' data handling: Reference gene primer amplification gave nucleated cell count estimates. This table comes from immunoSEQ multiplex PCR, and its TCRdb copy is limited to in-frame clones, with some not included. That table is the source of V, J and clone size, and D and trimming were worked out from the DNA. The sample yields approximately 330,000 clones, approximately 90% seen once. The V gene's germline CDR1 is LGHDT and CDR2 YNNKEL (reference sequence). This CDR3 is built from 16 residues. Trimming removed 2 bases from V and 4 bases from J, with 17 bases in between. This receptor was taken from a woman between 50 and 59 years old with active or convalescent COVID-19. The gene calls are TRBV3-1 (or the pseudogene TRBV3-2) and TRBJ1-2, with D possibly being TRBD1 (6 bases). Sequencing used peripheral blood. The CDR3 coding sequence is TGTGCCAGCAGCCAATCTAACGCCGGGACAAGCTATGGCTACACCTTC. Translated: CASSQSNAGTSYGYTF.